A single sample gave rise to the 26 T cell receptor beta chains below, sequenced in a study of Ad26.COV2.S vaccination and SARS-CoV-2 variants. Profiled with immunoSEQ multiplex PCR; TCRdb holds only in-frame clones, not every one. The table has fewer than 800,000 clones, roughly 90% seen once; the top ten hold around 1.4%. As to treatment: around 19 received Ad26.COV2.S at low or high dose, single or two shots; several received placebo; per-sample allocation not given. Sampling was performed 63 days after the first vaccine or placebo injection. The material sequenced was peripheral blood, taken in a trial of Ad26.COV2.S vaccine versus placebo. The receptors originated from a person aged 18-65 years who received the Ad26.COV2.S COVID-19 vaccine or a placebo.

As for this clone: This same CDR3 is encoded by further DNA sequences in the sample. This chain joins TRBV6-5 and TRBJ2-1, with 7 bases matching TRBD1. Trimming at V came to 0 bases and at J to 10 bases, leaving 3 bases not matched to a gene. Germline V gene data show CDR1 as MNHEY and CDR2 as SVGAGI. CDR3 length: 13 residues. The chain's CDR3 is CASSYSVGGEQFF. CDR3 nucleotide sequence: TGTGCCAGCAGTTACTCGGTAGGGGGCGAGCAGTTCTTC.

This chain links TRBV29-1 with TRBJ2-7; 7 nucleotides line up with TRBD1. V lost 0 bases and J lost 3; bases outside the gene matches: 5. The CDR3 loop spans 14 amino acids. Germline-derived CDR1 and CDR2 are SQVTM and ANQGSEA. The CDR3 DNA reads TGCAGCGTTGAAGATAGACGACAGGGCTACGAGCAGTACTTC. This codes for CSVEDRRQGYEQYF.

This rearrangement joins TRBV3-1 (or the pseudogene TRBV3-2) to TRBJ1-3; 7 bases are shared with TRBD1. The V and J ends lost 5 bases and 0 bases, in that order; junction bases with no gene match: 10. Germline CDR1 reads LGHDT; CDR2 reads YNNKEL (reference sequence). The CDR3 length is 17 residues. The CDR3 coding sequence is TGTGCCAGCAGCGGTCGGACAGGCAAAGTCTCTGGAAACACCATATATTTT. This codes for CASSGRTGKVSGNTIYF.

The J gene is TRBJ1-1, the V gene TRBV6-5; TRBD1 matches at 8 bases. This CDR3 spans 14 amino acids. CDR1 MNHEY and CDR2 SVGAGI come from the germline V gene. Trimming took 1 base from V and 5 from J; bases not matched to a gene: 3. Here the CDR3 reads CASSYWTGRTEAFF. Written as DNA, the CDR3 is TGTGCCAGCAGTTACTGGACAGGGCGTACTGAAGCTTTCTTT.

This chain uses TRBV6-2 or TRBV6-3 with TRBJ1-2, with 8 bases aligning to TRBD1. The trim removed 5 bases at V and 4 bases at J, leaving 6 bases unmatched. Looked up from germline, CDR1 is MNHEY and CDR2 is SVGEGT. This CDR3 has 14 amino acids. This CDR3 reads CASSLPTGVYGYTF. The CDR3 DNA reads as TGTGCCAGCAGTCTACCGACAGGGGTCTATGGCTACACCTTC.

The V call is TRBV9, the J call TRBJ2-5, with 8 bases lining up with TRBD2. From germline, CDR1 is SGDLS and CDR2 YYNGEE. With 0 bases clipped from V and 2 bases from J, the junction kept 3 bases outside the gene matches. The CDR3 consists of 15 residues. As DNA, the CDR3 is TGTGCCAGCAGCGTAGCGGGGGGGAGACAAGAGACCCAGTACTTC. Its translation is CASSVAGGRQETQYF.

V and J are TRBV2 and TRBJ1-5, with 8 bases that match TRBD1. This CDR3 is 12 amino acids long. J lost 5 bases, V lost 9 bases, and 3 bases had no gene match. Germline V gene data show CDR1 as SNHLY and CDR2 as FYNNEI. The chain's CDR3 is CASGQGYQPQHF. CDR3 nucleotides: TGTGCCAGTGGACAGGGCTATCAGCCCCAGCATTTT.

The CDR3: CASSKDTGTGGTYMNTEAFF. The CDR3 DNA reads TGTGCCAGCAGCAAAGACACGGGGACAGGGGGGACTTACATGAACACTGAAGCTTTCTTT. This rearrangement joins TRBV21-1 to TRBJ1-1; the tabulated D call, TRBD1, remains unverified against the DNA. TRBV21-1 is a pseudogene. The CDR3 covers 20 residues.

The gene calls are TRBV27 and TRBJ1-4; the D is unclear. Trimming left V 8 bases short and J 8 bases short, with 18 bases between. Looked up from germline, CDR1 is MNHEY and CDR2 is SMNVEV (reference sequence). The CDR3 covers 14 residues. The CDR3 sequence: CASRTRAPDEKLFF. For the CDR3, the DNA is TGTGCCAGCCGGACCAGAGCCCCAGACGAAAAACTGTTTTTT.

V usage is TRBV7-9 and J usage is TRBJ2-5, with 8 bases identical to TRBD1. Per germline, CDR1 SEHNR and CDR2 FQNEAQ (reference sequence). V shed 5 bases and J 5 bases; nucleotides not matched to a gene: 7. The CDR3 runs 14 residues. The CDR3 coding sequence is TGTGCCAGCAGCCTTCAGGGGGCCGAGGAGACCCAGTACTTC. Its protein product is CASSLQGAEETQYF.

This clone has only a few counts. This chain joins TRBV19 and TRBJ2-2; 12 bases line up with TRBD2. With V trimmed by 7 bases and J by 2 bases, 8 bases remained unmatched. This CDR3 region has 17 residues. The germline gives CDR1 LNHDA, CDR2 SQIVND (reference sequence). CDR3 sequence (DNA): TGTGCCAGTAAGCCCGCTAGCGGGGGGGCTAACACCGGGGAGCTGTTTTTT. Protein sequence: CASKPASGGANTGELFF. Filled out from reference TRBV19 and TRBJ2-2, the complete variable domain reads DGGITQSPKYLFRKEGQNVTLSCEQNLNHDAMYWYRQDPGQGLRLIYYSQIVNDFQKGDIAEGYSVSREKKESFPLTVTSAQKNPTAFYLCASKPASGGANTGELFFGEGSRLTVL.

This clone has a single count. The chain combines TRBV10-3 with TRBJ2-3; D uncertain. The CDR3 is made up of 13 amino acids. Germline V gives CDR1 ENHRY, CDR2 SYGVKD. V was trimmed by 8 bases and J by 0 bases, leaving 9 bases between them. The CDR3 region has the DNA TGTGCCATCGCCGGATCAAGCACAGATACGCAGTATTTT. It is translated as CAIAGSSTDTQYF.

The chain is built from TRBV3-1 (or the pseudogene TRBV3-2) and TRBJ1-1, with D possibly TRBD1 on 6 matching bases. Germline CDR1 reads LGHDT; CDR2 reads YNNKEL (reference sequence). V gave up 6 bases and J gave up 2 bases, with 13 bases separating them. CDR3 length: 14 residues. CDR3 in amino acids: CASSLQGFNTEAFF. The CDR3 nucleotides are TGTGCCAGCAGTCTTCAGGGGTTCAACACTGAAGCTTTCTTT.

The chain carries TRBV27 and TRBJ1-2, with D possibly being TRBD1 (5 bases). V was trimmed by 5 bases and J by 2 bases, leaving 18 bases between them. Germline values: CDR1 MNHEY, CDR2 SMNVEV (reference sequence). CDR3 length equals 16 residues. The CDR3 reads CASSTGRLPLNYGYTF. The CDR3 bases are TGTGCCAGCAGTACGGGACGGCTCCCCCTAAACTATGGCTACACCTTC.

This chain uses TRBV6-5 with TRBJ2-5; weak D call: TRBD2 (6 bases). The CDR3 totals 14 residues. Germline V gene lookup returns CDR1 MNHEY and CDR2 SVGAGI. Trimming removed 8 bases at V and 3 bases at J, with 16 bases between. CDR3 bases: TGTGCCAGCTCACGGGGGACGACCGAAGAGACCCAGTACTTC. This encodes CASSRGTTEETQYF.

This sequence joins TRBV13 and TRBJ2-1; 10 nucleotides agree with TRBD2. With 5 bases clipped from V and 7 bases from J, the junction kept 8 bases outside the gene matches. The CDR3 consists of 15 residues. Germline CDR1 is PRHDT and CDR2 is FYEKMQ (reference sequence). CDR3 region: CASSPSGRARNEQFF. CDR3 bases: TGTGCCAGCAGCCCGAGCGGGAGGGCCAGGAATGAGCAGTTCTTC.

The gene calls are TRBV5-1 and TRBJ1-1, with TRBD1 as a possible D gene (5 bases). The CDR3 is 15 residues long. V lost 2 bases to trimming and J lost 0 bases, with 11 bases between them. Germline CDR1 reads SGHRS; CDR2 reads YFSETQ. CDR3 coding DNA: TGCGCCAGCAGCTTTCCAGGGACTCTGAACACTGAAGCTTTCTTT. It specifies CASSFPGTLNTEAFF.

The gene calls are TRBV30 and TRBJ2-7; the match to TRBD2 covers 8 bases. This CDR3 has 13 amino acids. The germline gives CDR1 GTSNPN, CDR2 SVGIG (reference sequence). The trim removed 1 base at V and 3 bases at J, leaving 2 bases unmatched. The CDR3 protein is CAWSASGLYEQYF. In DNA form, the CDR3 reads TGTGCCTGGAGTGCTAGCGGGCTCTACGAGCAGTACTTC.

This chain uses TRBV6-6 with TRBJ2-7, with 14 nucleotides matching TRBD2. Germline V gene lookup returns CDR1 MNHNY and CDR2 SVGAGI (reference sequence). V lost 6 bases, J lost 5 bases, and 21 bases stayed unmatched. This CDR3 is built from 20 residues. CDR3 coding DNA: TGTGCCAGCAGCCCCGCTCCCGCGACTAGCGGGAGGGGGATGGGGAACGAGCAGTACTTC. The encoded protein is CASSPAPATSGRGMGNEQYF.

This clone was recorded only once. V is TRBV19 and J is TRBJ1-1; no clear D gene. The CDR3 is 14 residues long. V lost 10 bases to trimming and J lost 2 bases, with 17 bases between them. Germline V CDR1 and CDR2: LNHDA, SQIVND (reference sequence). The CDR3 loop is CATEPSELNTEAFF. Written as DNA, the CDR3 is TGTGCCACGGAACCTTCAGAGTTAAACACTGAAGCTTTCTTT. Based on the CDR3 plus reference TRBV19 and TRBJ1-1, the full variable domain is DGGITQSPKYLFRKEGQNVTLSCEQNLNHDAMYWYRQDPGQGLRLIYYSQIVNDFQKGDIAEGYSVSREKKESFPLTVTSAQKNPTAFYLCATEPSELNTEAFFGQGTRLTVV.

The J gene is TRBJ2-5, the V gene TRBV24-1; D remains unclear. This CDR3 has 15 amino acids. Trimming pared 1 base from V and 3 bases from J, leaving 11 bases between. CDR1 is KGHDR and CDR2 is SFDVKD in the germline V gene. CDR3 loop: CATSDFRAREETQYF. The CDR3 DNA reads as TGTGCCACCAGTGATTTTCGGGCCCGGGAAGAGACCCAGTACTTC.

The J gene is TRBJ2-7, the V gene TRBV5-1; TRBD1 might be the D (6 bases). V gave up 4 bases and J gave up 3 bases, with 14 bases separating them. This CDR3 contains 14 residues. CDR1 and CDR2 (germline): SGHRS, YFSETQ. CDR3 coding DNA: TGCGCCAGCAGCGCCGGGACAATTTACTACGAGCAGTACTTC. Its protein is CASSAGTIYYEQYF.

This clone was observed a handful of times. The J gene is TRBJ2-7, the V gene TRBV2, with TRBD2 matching 8 bases. V shed 8 bases and J 3 bases; nucleotides not matched to a gene: 9. Germline values: CDR1 SNHLY, CDR2 FYNNEI. The CDR3 length is 14 residues. CDR3 DNA sequence: TGTGCCAGCCGCGCGGGAGGTTCTTACTACGAGCAGTACTTC. Protein: CASRAGGSYYEQYF.

J is TRBJ1-4 and V is TRBV10-3; D is possibly TRBD1 (5 bases). Germline CDR1 ENHRY, CDR2 SYGVKD. The CDR3 spans 15 residues. V lost 2 bases, J lost 2 bases, and 9 bases lay in between. The CDR3 DNA reads as TGTGCCATCAGTGAGGGCGGGGCGACTAATGAAAAACTGTTTTTT. It yields the protein CAISEGGATNEKLFF.

The chain carries TRBV19 and TRBJ2-3; no clear D. With 4 bases removed from V and 1 base from J, the gap between germline ends came to 15 bases. The germline V gene has CDR1 LNHDA and CDR2 SQIVND (reference sequence). This CDR3 region has 16 residues. CDR3 nucleotide sequence: TGTGCCAGTAGTAACCCACGAGGCGGTCGCACAGATACGCAGTATTTT. It encodes CASSNPRGGRTDTQYF.

This chain links TRBV6-1 with TRBJ2-7; no reliable D call. Trimming pared 2 bases from V and 3 bases from J, leaving 11 bases between. This CDR3 spans 14 amino acids. The germline gives CDR1 MNHNS, CDR2 SASEGT. CDR3 amino acids: CASSERYLRYEQYF. DNA of the CDR3: TGTGCCAGCAGTGAAAGGTACCTTCGCTACGAGCAGTACTTC.